This record covers a single T cell receptor beta chain. Terminally differentiated effector memory CD45RA+ cells were left out of the naive CD8 fraction, which was CD45RO-negative and positively selected for CCR7. The record originates from a study of shared clonotypes between healthy human individuals. The protocol was immunoSEQ multiplex PCR, while the TCRdb copy is restricted to in-frame clones and leaves out a portion. The repertoire holds some 1,900,000 clones, with 85% to 95% as singletons. This CDR3 has 19 residues. Looked up from germline, CDR1 is LNHNV and CDR2 is YYDKDF (reference sequence). Trimming shortened V by 1 base and J by 0 bases, and 19 bases separated the two germline ends.

This clonotype was obtained from a man aged 18 to 29 in good health. The chain employs TRBV15 and TRBJ1-5, with unresolved D. Specimen: naive CD8+ T cells sorted from blood. The CDR3 bases are TGTGCCACCAGCAGAGGCACTAACTCGGGCCCCATTAGCAATCAGCCCCAGCATTTT. Its protein product is CATSRGTNSGPISNQPQHF.